The 30 T cell receptor beta chains listed next were all sequenced from one sample in a study of T cell repertoires in cytomegalovirus infection (dated by TCRdb to between 2018 and 2020). Sequencing was carried out with an Illumina HiSeq 1500. The public reads were reprocessed in TCRdb via fastp at Q25 and MiXCR, keeping in-frame beta chains. Each CDR3 protein appears once, grouped with its most common genes and DNA. This sample gives about 360,000 distinct CDR3 sequences in total; around 18% of them show up just once. Roughly 9% of the sample goes to the ten largest clones. The specimen sequenced was PBMCs. Every receptor here comes from a human donor in good health (CMV status not recorded). Some clones in this sample may be carry-over from other donors' samples.

J is TRBJ1-5 and V is TRBV4-1; D unclear. V was cut by 0 bases and J by 4 bases, with 13 bases left in between. Germline CDR1 is MGHRA and CDR2 is YSYEKL. The CDR3 runs 16 residues. The CDR3 nucleotides read TGCGCCAGCAGCCAAGAAATGTCGGACGGAAATCAGCCCCAGCATTTT. This translates into CASSQEMSDGNQPQHF.

The gene calls are TRBV15 and TRBJ2-1, with D maybe TRBD1 (6 bases). The CDR3 consists of 13 residues. V was pared by 5 bases and J by 4 bases, with 9 bases between. Per the germline V gene, CDR1 is LNHNV and CDR2 is YYDKDF (reference sequence). The CDR3, as DNA: TGTGCCACCAGCGGCGGACAGTACAATGAGCAGTTCTTC. Its translation: CATSGGQYNEQFF.

This rearrangement joins TRBV20-1 to TRBJ1-5, with TRBD1 as a possible D gene (5 bases). CDR1 is DFQATT and CDR2 is SNEGSKA in the germline V gene (reference sequence). The CDR3 extends over 15 amino acids. V gave up 5 bases and J gave up 0 bases, with 14 bases separating them. The CDR3 protein is CSASISTASNQPQHF. The CDR3 bases are TGCAGTGCTTCCATCTCGACAGCTAGCAATCAGCCCCAGCATTTT.

This clonotype came up many times. The rearrangement uses TRBV7-2 and TRBJ2-1; no reliable D call. This CDR3 region has 15 residues. V lost 3 bases to trimming and J lost 6 bases, with 15 bases between them. The germline gives CDR1 SGHTA, CDR2 FQGNSA. CDR3 sequence: CASSFSGVRSNEQFF. The CDR3 nucleotides are TGTGCCAGCAGCTTTTCCGGCGTCAGGAGCAATGAGCAGTTCTTC.

This clonotype was detected many times. The J gene is TRBJ2-4, the V gene TRBV19; D unclear. Germline V gene lookup returns CDR1 LNHDA and CDR2 SQIVND (reference sequence). Between the trimmed V and J ends, which lost 6 bases and 5 bases, there was a span of 14 bases. The CDR3 sequence is 14 residues long. The CDR3 nucleotides are TGTGCCAGTAGCCCAAGACCGGGCCAAAACATTCAGTACTTC. Translated, it gives CASSPRPGQNIQYF.

This clonotype was counted many times. The chain recombines TRBV4-1 with TRBJ1-2; unclear D gene. Trimming removed 0 bases from V and 7 bases from J, with 21 bases in between. Germline loops: CDR1 MGHRA, CDR2 YSYEKL. The CDR3 runs 17 residues. CDR3 in DNA: TGCGCCAGCAGCCAAGAATCGGCCGCCCTGTCGTCCGGTGGCTACACCTTC. Protein product: CASSQESAALSSGGYTF.

This clonotype was observed many times. Compared with germline, one end of the junction differs, possibly owing to a read error. This chain connects TRBV6-2 or TRBV6-3 to TRBJ2-7; no firm D call. The germline gives CDR1 MNHEY, CDR2 SVGEGT. CDR3 length: 11 amino acids. Here the CDR3 reads CASSHSYEQYF. The CDR3 DNA follows: TGTGCCAGCAGTCACTCCTACGAGCAGTACTTC.

The chain has TRBV27 and TRBJ1-5; weak D call: TRBD1 (5 bases). The CDR3 consists of 16 residues. Looked up from germline, CDR1 is MNHEY and CDR2 is SMNVEV (reference sequence). The V gene lost 5 bases and the J gene lost 9 bases, with 23 bases spanning the gap. The DNA of the CDR3 is TGTGCCAGCAGTCCCCCCCCTGGGAGGGACTTAGGGCCCCAGCATTTT. It yields the protein CASSPPPGRDLGPQHF.

This clonotype was counted only a few times. In nucleotides, the CDR3 is TGTGCCAGCAGCCGGTCCGGGACTAGCGGGAGAGGAGCCTACGAGCAGTACTTC. Amino acid sequence: CASSRSGTSGRGAYEQYF. The V call is TRBV7-2, the J call TRBJ2-7, with 14 bases aligning to TRBD2. The CDR3 spans 18 residues. V shed 5 bases and J 2 bases; nucleotides not matched to a gene: 11. The V gene's germline CDR1 is SGHTA and CDR2 FQGNSA.

The chain has TRBV10-2 and TRBJ2-1; D is unresolved. CDR3 length: 11 amino acids. Germline V gene sequence: CDR1 WSHSY, CDR2 SAAADI. The ends were cut back, 7 bases at V and 6 bases at J, with 7 bases in the middle. DNA for the CDR3: TGCGCCAGCAATTCGATCAATGAGCAGTTCTTC. Amino acid sequence: CASNSINEQFF.

This clonotype was seen more than once but under ten times. The chain links TRBV7-9 to TRBJ2-1; D not resolved. Germline loops: CDR1 SEHNR, CDR2 FQNEAQ (reference sequence). V dropped 5 bases and J dropped 10 bases, with 12 bases sitting between them. The CDR3 spans 12 residues. CDR3 region: CASSLPSMEQFF. In nucleotides, the CDR3 is TGTGCCAGCAGCCTCCCGTCTATGGAGCAGTTCTTC. The variable domain in full, with the rest retrieved from reference TRBV7-9 and TRBJ2-1, is DTGVSQNPRHKITKRGQNVTFRCDPISEHNRLYWYRQTLGQGPEFLTYFQNEAQLEKSRLLSDRFSAERPKGSFSTLEIQRTEQGDSAMYLCASSLPSMEQFFGPGTRLTVL.

The V and J genes are TRBV7-9 and TRBJ1-2; a possible D gene is TRBD1 (5 bases). There are 16 residues in the CDR3. V gave up 5 bases and J gave up 8 bases, with 24 bases separating them. Germline V gene sequence: CDR1 SEHNR, CDR2 FQNEAQ (reference sequence). The CDR3 coding sequence is TGTGCCAGCAGCCCAGTCCGGGGACGGAGACCTAGGGGCTACACCTTC. As protein: CASSPVRGRRPRGYTF.

The rearrangement uses TRBV20-1 and TRBJ1-1; D unresolved. CDR1 and CDR2 from the germline V gene are DFQATT and SNEGSKA (reference sequence). With 5 bases removed from V and 1 base from J, the gap between germline ends came to 8 bases. This CDR3 region has 12 residues. DNA for the CDR3: TGCAGTGCTTCTTGGTCGAACACTGAAGCTTTCTTT. Translation gives CSASWSNTEAFF.

This clonotype was seen repeatedly, ten times or more. The V call is TRBV7-9, the J call TRBJ2-1, with D possibly matching TRBD2 (5 bases). V was trimmed by 6 bases and J by 1 base, leaving 16 bases between them. Germline CDR1 and CDR2: SEHNR and FQNEAQ (reference sequence). The CDR3 contains 16 residues. Here the CDR3 reads CASRPPGAVSYNEQFF. Written as DNA, the CDR3 is TGTGCCAGCAGACCTCCTGGAGCGGTATCCTACAATGAGCAGTTCTTC.

This clonotype was detected many times. The V gene is TRBV7-6, the J gene TRBJ2-3; D gene unclear. Per germline, CDR1 SGHVS and CDR2 FNYEAQ. The CDR3 is 13 amino acids. V was trimmed by 3 bases and J by 2 bases, leaving 6 bases between them. Here the CDR3 reads CASSFTATDTQYF. In DNA, the CDR3 is TGTGCCAGCAGCTTTACAGCCACAGATACGCAGTATTTT.

This clonotype was counted at least ten times. The rearrangement links TRBV19 to TRBJ2-1; TRBD1 matches at 8 bases. Trimming cost V 6 bases and J 10 bases; bases outside gene matches: 11. CDR1 is LNHDA, CDR2 SQIVND, per germline (reference sequence). The CDR3 runs to 14 residues. CDR3: CASSYSGQGAEQFF. For the CDR3, the DNA is TGTGCCAGTAGCTACTCCGGCCAGGGGGCCGAGCAGTTCTTC.

In its sample, this clonotype was seen a few times. V is TRBV12-3 or TRBV12-4 and J is TRBJ1-1; D is undetermined. V lost 5 bases and J 4 bases, leaving 11 bases between the germline ends. The CDR3 spans 13 residues. This CDR3 is CASSLILGTEAFF. CDR3 nucleotides: TGTGCCAGCAGTCTCATACTCGGCACTGAAGCTTTCTTT.

This clonotype occurred many times. V and J are TRBV19 and TRBJ1-5; maybe TRBD1 (6 bases). There are 13 residues in the CDR3. Germline V gene data show CDR1 as LNHDA and CDR2 as SQIVND (reference sequence). The V gene lost 7 bases and the J gene lost 9 bases, with 16 bases spanning the gap. The CDR3 is CASTPAGDRPQHF. The DNA for the CDR3 is TGTGCCAGTACCCCAGCAGGGGATCGGCCCCAGCATTTT.

This clonotype was observed at least ten times. V gene TRBV10-3 combines with J gene TRBJ2-3, with TRBD1 as a possible D gene (6 bases). The V end lost 5 bases, the J end lost 4 bases, and 16 bases lay between the germline ends. This CDR3 is 15 amino acids long. Germline assignment: CDR1 ENHRY and CDR2 SYGVKD. CDR3 in DNA: TGTGCCATCAGTTCAGACAGGCGTACCCCAGATACGCAGTATTTT. It encodes CAISSDRRTPDTQYF.

The chain combines TRBV12-3 or TRBV12-4 with TRBJ2-1, with 9 bases that match TRBD1. J gave up 6 bases and V 6 bases, and 9 bases lay outside the gene matches. The CDR3 is 15 amino acids. DNA of the CDR3: TGTGCCAGCAGATTCACGGGACAGGGAGGCAATGAGCAGTTCTTC. Its translation: CASRFTGQGGNEQFF.

This clonotype was counted many times. The chain links TRBV7-6 to TRBJ2-3; D unclear. This CDR3 contains 16 residues. V lost 0 bases, J lost 0 bases, and 10 bases lay in between. Per germline, CDR1 SGHVS and CDR2 FNYEAQ. The CDR3: CASSLAFGSSTDTQYF. CDR3 DNA sequence: TGTGCCAGCAGCTTAGCGTTCGGTTCTAGCACAGATACGCAGTATTTT.

This clonotype appeared many times. Written as DNA, the CDR3 is TGTGCCAGCAGCCCCAACCTGAACTACGAGCAGTACTTC. As protein: CASSPNLNYEQYF. The chain recombines TRBV7-2 with TRBJ2-7; D gene ambiguous. The CDR3 extends over 13 amino acids. Trimming took off 5 bases at V and 3 bases at J, with 11 bases between the two ends. The V gene's germline CDR1 is SGHTA and CDR2 FQGNSA.

Only a few counts were recorded for this clonotype. J is TRBJ1-2 and V is TRBV10-2; no reliable D call. CDR3 length: 16 residues. Germline CDR1 is WSHSY and CDR2 is SAAADI. Between the trimmed V and J ends, which lost 6 bases and 3 bases, there was a span of 20 bases. The CDR3 is CASSYVRYSPDYGYTF. The CDR3, as DNA: TGCGCCAGCAGCTACGTAAGATACAGCCCCGACTATGGCTACACCTTC.

This clonotype was seen many times. V and J are TRBV7-2 and TRBJ2-1; 9 bases are shared with TRBD1. CDR3 size: 15 residues. Trimming at V came to 1 base and at J to 9 bases, leaving 7 bases not matched to a gene. Germline CDR1 SGHTA, CDR2 FQGNSA. The CDR3 bases are TGTGCCAGCAGCTTAGGTCGGGACAGGGCCAGTGAGCAGTTCTTC. It encodes CASSLGRDRASEQFF.

This clonotype was observed a handful of times. The chain joins TRBV15 to TRBJ1-2; TRBD1 might be the D (6 bases). V was pared by 0 bases and J by 6 bases, with 20 bases between. Looked up from germline, CDR1 is LNHNV and CDR2 is YYDKDF (reference sequence). This CDR3 contains 17 residues. The CDR3: CATSRDLRDTPRDGYTF. The CDR3 region has the DNA TGTGCCACCAGCAGAGATCTTCGGGACACCCCTCGCGATGGCTACACCTTC. Full variable domain (rest looked up from reference TRBV15 and TRBJ1-2): DAMVIQNPRYQVTQFGKPVTLSCSQTLNHNVMYWYQQKSSQAPKLLFHYYDKDFNNEADTPDNFQSRRPNTSFCFLDIRSPGLGDTAMYLCATSRDLRDTPRDGYTFGSGTRLTVV.

The chain carries TRBV12-3 or TRBV12-4 and TRBJ2-7; 11 bases line up with TRBD2. The CDR3 extends over 14 amino acids. J lost 6 bases, V lost 5 bases, and 6 bases had no gene match. The CDR3 coding sequence is TGTGCCAGCAGTGATAGCGGGGGGGCTTCCGAGCAGTACTTC. Translated, it gives CASSDSGGASEQYF.

The chain joins TRBV4-2 to TRBJ1-5; no firm D call. The ends were cut back, 0 bases at V and 3 bases at J, with 3 bases in the middle. The CDR3 totals 13 residues. From germline, CDR1 is LGHNA and CDR2 YNFKEQ. CDR3 bases: TGTGCCAGCAGCCAAGAGGACAATCAGCCCCAGCATTTT. Its translation: CASSQEDNQPQHF.

The chain recombines TRBV7-2 with TRBJ1-6; D is unclear. CDR1 and CDR2 from the germline V gene are SGHTA and FQGNSA. CDR3 length: 14 residues. Trimming stripped 3 bases from V and 4 bases from J, with 7 bases between. DNA for the CDR3: TGTGCCAGCAGCTTTGAGCCTTATAATTCACCCCTCCACTTT. Its translation is CASSFEPYNSPLHF.

The chain joins TRBV12-3 or TRBV12-4 to TRBJ1-3; D remains ambiguous. V was trimmed by 8 bases and J by 2 bases, leaving 10 bases between them. CDR3 length: 13 residues. The CDR3, as DNA: TGTGCCAGCGCTAGAGGCGCTGGAAACACCATATATTTT. Translation gives CASARGAGNTIYF.

The chain carries TRBV12-3 or TRBV12-4 and TRBJ1-5; D is unresolved. V lost 7 bases and J lost 5, with 12 bases in between. This CDR3 is built from 13 residues. The DNA for the CDR3 is TGTGCCAGCACCCGATCGGGTGATCAGCCCCAGCATTTT. Its protein is CASTRSGDQPQHF.